This T cell receptor (beta chain) was sequenced for a study of T cell repertoires in cytomegalovirus infection. The overall study: CMV infection plus the matching HLA type was flagged by public TCR beta signatures.

In TCRdb, the reads were re-called with MiXCR into one record per CDR3 protein. This sample yields almost 500,000 distinct CDR3 sequences, of which approximately 11% are seen a single time; 9.5% to 13% belongs to the top ten. Only a few counts were recorded for this clonotype. Its target is unknown. Points from the study as a whole: In two of eight donors, the top clonotype was HLA-C-restricted CMV-specific. Cumulative frequency (of public TCR beta family members) identified carriers of CMV plus the relevant HLA.

J lost 1 base, V lost 5 bases, and 14 bases had no gene match. This CDR3 has 18 amino acids. The germline CDR1 and CDR2 sequences are SQVTM and ANQGSEA. This TCR was sampled from a human donor in good health (CMV status not recorded). Some clones in this sample may be carry-over from other donors' samples. Specimen: PBMCs. The genes are TRBV29-1 and TRBJ2-5; 12 nucleotides agree with TRBD2. For the CDR3, the DNA is TGCAGCGTTTTCGGACTAGCGGGAACCCCCACCCCCCAAGAGACCCAGTACTTC. It encodes CSVFGLAGTPTPQETQYF.